This T cell receptor (beta chain) was observed in a study of T cells expressing NK-cell markers. Study-level background: The authors sequenced eight donors, of whom seven were HCMV-seropositive and one was seronegative. The study, taken as a whole, reports: Of CD8+ T cells, 1.0-7.0% belonged to dominant NKG2C+ clonotypes in more than five donors. Whether expanded NKG2C-expressing T cell clones recognize HCMV is unknown.

Per germline, CDR1 SGHTA and CDR2 FQGNSA. The CDR3 sequence is 14 residues long. The TCR beta cDNA came from 5'RACE template switching with UMIs. Following a re-call of the 5' RACE reads, TCRdb has one entry per CDR3 protein and lacks DNA. The repertoire shows approximately 8,200 distinct CDR3 sequences; the top ten hold less than 11%. Its frequency marks this clonotype as medium-sized. What it recognizes is unknown. V gene TRBV7-2 combines with J gene TRBJ2-1. The TCR sequence derives from a man younger than 35 in good health. The material sequenced was blood T cells: a sorted CD56 or NKG2C T cell subset, CD4+ or CD8+ T cells, or bulk PBMC T cells (not recorded which). This CDR3 is CASSLVVGYNEQFF.